This T cell receptor (beta chain) stems from a study of identical twins. Through template switching, a universal primer site was introduced, and the cDNA contained unique molecular identifiers. MiXCR, applied by TCRdb to the 5' RACE reads, yields one record per CDR3 protein. The sample has 1.5 million to 2 million distinct CDR3 sequences; around 29% are singletons. V lost 2 bases, J lost 3 bases, and 14 bases stayed unmatched. This CDR3 spans 18 amino acids. The germline CDR1 and CDR2 sequences are MDHEN and SYDVKM. The chain is built from TRBV28 and TRBJ2-3; 7 bases are shared with TRBD1. This TCR came from a newborn girl in good health. Sequenced sample: cord blood. The DNA of the CDR3 is TGTGCCAGCAGTTTAATGTGGAGGAGGCAGGGGGTGACAGATACGCAGTATTTT. Its protein is CASSLMWRRQGVTDTQYF.